In its sample, the clone carrying this TCR beta chain was seen many times. Its specificity is not known. The read terminates 3 residues ahead of where the CDR3 ends, so the germline J gene completes it. TCRdb keeps only in-frame clones here, not all; method: immunoSEQ multiplex PCR. This sample comprises almost 20,000 clones, none seen once only. This specimen belongs to a study of T cell clonality in common variable immunodeficiency. The study, taken as a whole, reports: T cell subpopulation sequencing would be needed to explain CVID clonality. Common variable immunodeficiency TCR beta sequences reportedly had fewer deletions and N-nucleotide insertions.

Most patients and controls had Caucasian heritage. Blood came from CVID subjects not ill and not taking immunomodulatory or immunosuppressive medication. The CDR3 extends over 15 amino acids. Germline assignment: CDR1 DFQATT and CDR2 SNEGSKA (reference sequence). Germline trimming cut 4 bases from V and 6 bases from J; bases unmatched to any gene: 10. Source material: peripheral blood mononuclear cells. The chain combines TRBV20-1 with TRBJ2-3, with 10 bases fitting TRBD2. The sequence came from a human donor with common variable immunodeficiency. The CDR3 DNA, read in part, is TGCAGTGCTACCCGAGCGGGAGGGCCCGGGGATACG. This translates into CSATRAGGPGDT. The entire CDR3 protein reads CSATRAGGPGDTQYF.